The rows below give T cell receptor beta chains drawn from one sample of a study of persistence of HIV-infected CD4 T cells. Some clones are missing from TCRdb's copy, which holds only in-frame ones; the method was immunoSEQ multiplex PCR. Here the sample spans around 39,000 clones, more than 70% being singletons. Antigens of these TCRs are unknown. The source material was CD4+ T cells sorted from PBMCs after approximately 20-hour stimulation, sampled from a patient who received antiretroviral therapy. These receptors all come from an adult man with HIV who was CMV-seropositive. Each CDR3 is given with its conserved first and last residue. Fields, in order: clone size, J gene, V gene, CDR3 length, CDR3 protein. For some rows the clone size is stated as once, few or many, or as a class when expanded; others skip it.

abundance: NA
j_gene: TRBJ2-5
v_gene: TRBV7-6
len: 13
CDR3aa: CASSRGRQETQYF

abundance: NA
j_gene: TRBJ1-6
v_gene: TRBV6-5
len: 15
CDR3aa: CASSYTGQAGSPLHF

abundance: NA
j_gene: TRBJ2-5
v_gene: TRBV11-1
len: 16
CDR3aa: CASSLEGGGVSKTQYF

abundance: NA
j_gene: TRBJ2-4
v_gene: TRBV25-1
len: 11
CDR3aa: CASSALGIQYF

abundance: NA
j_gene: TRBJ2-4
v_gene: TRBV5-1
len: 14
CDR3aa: CASRAGNFENIQYF

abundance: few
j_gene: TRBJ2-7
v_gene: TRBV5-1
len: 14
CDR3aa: CASSLAAGSYEQYF

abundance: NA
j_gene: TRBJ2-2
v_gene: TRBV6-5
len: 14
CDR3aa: CASRGHLNTGELFF

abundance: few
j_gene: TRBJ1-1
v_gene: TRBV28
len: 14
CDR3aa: CASRLGIPNTEAFF

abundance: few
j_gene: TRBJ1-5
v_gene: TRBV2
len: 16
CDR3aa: CASSLTGYMSNQPQHF

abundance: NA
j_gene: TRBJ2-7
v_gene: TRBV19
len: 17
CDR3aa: CASASLSGTGSTYEQYF

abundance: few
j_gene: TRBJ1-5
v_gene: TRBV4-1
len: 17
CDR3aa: CASSQDLLWDSNQPQHF

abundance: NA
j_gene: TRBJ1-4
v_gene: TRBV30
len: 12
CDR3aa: CAGEGVDEKLFF

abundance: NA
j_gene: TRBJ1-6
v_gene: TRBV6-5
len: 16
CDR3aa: CASSYSSVRGESPLHF

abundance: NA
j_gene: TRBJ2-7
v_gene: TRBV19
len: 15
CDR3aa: CASSPSGKGFNEQYF

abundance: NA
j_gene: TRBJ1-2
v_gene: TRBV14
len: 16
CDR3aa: CASSQDGTGGLVGYTF

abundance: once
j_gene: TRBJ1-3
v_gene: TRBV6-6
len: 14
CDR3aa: CASTEGGSGNTIYF

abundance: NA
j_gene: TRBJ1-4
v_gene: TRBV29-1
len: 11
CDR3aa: CSVFSNEKLFF

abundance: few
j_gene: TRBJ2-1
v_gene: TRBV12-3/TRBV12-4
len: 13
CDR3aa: CASTRDTNNEQFF

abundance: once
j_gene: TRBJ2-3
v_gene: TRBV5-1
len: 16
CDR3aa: CASSLEGAASTDTQYF

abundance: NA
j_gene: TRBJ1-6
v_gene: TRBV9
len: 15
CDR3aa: CASSATGRNNSPLHF

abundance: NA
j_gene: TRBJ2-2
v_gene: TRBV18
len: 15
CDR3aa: CASSRFDSNTGELFF

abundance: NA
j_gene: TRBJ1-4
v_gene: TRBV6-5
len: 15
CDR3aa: CASIQGDATNEKLFF